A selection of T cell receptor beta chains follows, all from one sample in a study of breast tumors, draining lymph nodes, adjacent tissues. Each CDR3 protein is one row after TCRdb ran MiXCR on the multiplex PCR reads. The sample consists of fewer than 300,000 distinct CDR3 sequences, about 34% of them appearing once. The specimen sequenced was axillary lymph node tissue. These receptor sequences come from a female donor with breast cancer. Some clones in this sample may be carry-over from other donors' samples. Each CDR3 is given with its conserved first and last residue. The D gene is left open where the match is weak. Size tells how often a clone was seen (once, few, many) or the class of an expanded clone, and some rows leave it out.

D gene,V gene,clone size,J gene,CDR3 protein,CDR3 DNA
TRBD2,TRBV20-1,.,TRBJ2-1,CSARDLAGGVDEQFF,TGCAGTGCTAGGGACCTAGCGGGAGGAGTCGATGAGCAGTTCTTC
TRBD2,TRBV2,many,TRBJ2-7,CASSVLAGVGEQYF,TGTGCCAGCAGTGTGTTAGCGGGAGTAGGCGAGCAGTACTTC
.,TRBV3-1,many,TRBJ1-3,CASSPTYSGNTIYF,TGTGCCAGCAGCCCAACATACTCTGGAAACACCATATATTTT
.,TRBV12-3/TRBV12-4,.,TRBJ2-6,CASSPRGGFGANVLTF,TGTGCCAGCAGCCCCCGGGGTGGGTTTGGGGCCAACGTCCTGACTTTC
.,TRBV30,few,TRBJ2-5,CAWSVLGETQYF,TGTGCCTGGAGTGTATTGGGGGAGACCCAGTACTTC
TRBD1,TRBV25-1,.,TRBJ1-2,CASSSGTGYTF,TGTGCCAGCAGCTCCGGGACAGGTTACACCTTC
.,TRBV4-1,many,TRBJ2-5,CASSQAPGTPQETQYF,TGCGCCAGCAGCCAAGCGCCAGGGACACCCCAAGAGACCCAGTACTTC
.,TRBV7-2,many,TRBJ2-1,CASSWDTGRGQFF,TGTGCCAGCAGCTGGGACACAGGGCGTGGGCAGTTCTTC
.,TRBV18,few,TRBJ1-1,CASSHNINTEAFF,TGTGCCAGCTCACACAACATAAACACTGAAGCTTTCTTT
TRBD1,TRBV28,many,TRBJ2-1,CASSTQDRFGEQFF,TGTGCCAGCAGTACCCAGGACAGGTTTGGCGAGCAGTTCTTC
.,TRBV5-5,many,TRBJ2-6,CASSPGPASGANVLTF,TGTGCCAGCAGCCCGGGACCGGCGTCTGGGGCCAACGTCCTGACTTTC
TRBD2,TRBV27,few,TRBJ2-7,CASSLSGTSGRAKSYEQYF,TGTGCCAGCAGTTTATCCGGGACTAGCGGGAGGGCCAAATCCTACGAGCAGTACTTC
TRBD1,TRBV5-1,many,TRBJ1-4,CASKGQPNEKLFF,TGCGCCAGCAAGGGACAGCCTAATGAAAAACTGTTTTTT
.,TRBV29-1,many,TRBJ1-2,CSVSGQRGGYTF,TGCAGCGTCTCCGGACAGCGTGGTGGCTACACCTTC
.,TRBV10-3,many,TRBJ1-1,CAISESTRVYTEAFF,TGTGCCATCAGTGAGTCGACTCGGGTCTACACTGAAGCTTTCTTT
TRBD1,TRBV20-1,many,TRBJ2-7,CSAPYQAGGSYEQYF,TGCAGTGCTCCCTATCAGGCAGGGGGCTCCTACGAGCAGTACTTC
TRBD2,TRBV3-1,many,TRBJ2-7,CASSQGVAGIYEQYF,TGTGCCAGCAGCCAAGGGGTAGCGGGGATCTACGAGCAGTACTTC
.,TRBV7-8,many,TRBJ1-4,CASSLTGGGEKLFF,TGTGCCAGCAGCTTGACAGGTGGCGGTGAAAAACTGTTTTTT
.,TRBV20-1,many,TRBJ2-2,CSAAGGNTGELFF,TGCAGTGCTGCTGGGGGGAACACCGGGGAGCTGTTTTTT
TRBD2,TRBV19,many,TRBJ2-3,CASSGQLADRTDTQYF,TGTGCCAGTAGTGGACAACTAGCGGATCGCACAGATACGCAGTATTTT
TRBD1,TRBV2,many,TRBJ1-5,CASSDGGTGNQPQHF,TGTGCCAGCAGTGACGGGGGGACAGGAAATCAGCCCCAGCATTTT
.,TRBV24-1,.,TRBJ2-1,CATSAQLAGSVGEQFF,TGTGCCACCAGTGCTCAACTGGCCGGGTCCGTTGGTGAGCAGTTCTTC
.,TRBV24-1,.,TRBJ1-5,CATSAREGGGGNQPQHF,TGTGCCACCAGTGCTAGAGAGGGGGGGGGGGGCAATCAGCCCCAGCATTTT
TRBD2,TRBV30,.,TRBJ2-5,CARTSGTRIQETQYF,TGTGCCCGCACTAGCGGGACGCGAATCCAAGAGACCCAGTACTTC
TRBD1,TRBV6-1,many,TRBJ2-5,CASSGGTGGAETQYF,TGTGCCAGCAGTGGAGGGACAGGGGGCGCGGAGACCCAGTACTTC
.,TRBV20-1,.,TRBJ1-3,CSASGMREEPSGNTIYF,TGCAGTGCTAGCGGGATGCGCGAGGAACCCTCTGGAAACACCATATATTTT
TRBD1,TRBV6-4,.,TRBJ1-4,CASSWDREEKLFF,TGTGCCAGCAGCTGGGACAGGGAAGAAAAACTGTTTTTT
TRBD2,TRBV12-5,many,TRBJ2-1,CASGAGTSPSNEQFF,TGTGCTAGTGGAGCCGGGACTAGCCCCTCCAATGAGCAGTTCTTC
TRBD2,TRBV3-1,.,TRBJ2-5,CASSQELLAGTETQYF,TGTGCCAGCAGCCAAGAGTTGCTAGCGGGAACGGAGACCCAGTACTTC
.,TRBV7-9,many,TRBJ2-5,CASSSPGIETQYF,TGTGCCAGCAGCTCACCCGGGATTGAGACCCAGTACTTC
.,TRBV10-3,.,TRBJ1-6,CATRTTDNSLLHF,TGTGCCACCCGGACAACGGATAATTCACTCCTCCACTTT
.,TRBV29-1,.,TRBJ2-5,CWGSRGAFETQYF,TGCTGGGGATCGAGGGGCGCCTTTGAGACCCAGTACTTC
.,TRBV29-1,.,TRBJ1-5,CSVGQSNQPQHF,TGCAGCGTTGGACAGAGCAATCAGCCCCAGCATTTT
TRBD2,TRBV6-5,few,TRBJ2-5,CASTQPGGGLREAQYF,TGTGCCAGCACCCAACCCGGAGGCGGGCTACGGGAGGCCCAGTACTTC
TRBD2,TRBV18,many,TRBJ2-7,CASSLSPPGRGPYEQYF,TGTGCCAGCTCACTCTCCCCGCCTGGGAGGGGTCCCTACGAGCAGTACTTC
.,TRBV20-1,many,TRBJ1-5,CSAGGINSNQPQHF,TGCAGTGCGGGGGGGATAAATAGCAATCAGCCCCAGCATTTT
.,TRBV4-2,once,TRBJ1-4,CVSSQDQGRNEKLFF,TGTGTCAGCAGCCAAGATCAGGGTCGAAATGAAAAACTGTTTTTT